This T cell receptor (beta chain) is from a study of T cell responses to AZD1222 COVID-19 vaccine. Turning to this clone: Its antigen remains unknown.

Germline assignment: CDR1 GTSNPN and CDR2 SVGIG (reference sequence). Between the trimmed V and J ends, which lost 3 bases and 0 bases, there was a span of 12 bases. The CDR3 is made up of 14 amino acids. Generated by immunoSEQ multiplex PCR, the TCRdb table keeps only in-frame clones and is missing some. The sample lists around 150,000 clones; 92% were seen once. Study outcomes and limitations: Among the donors, most were white British and more were female, and clonal diversity was possibly underestimated. In all cases, repertoires were sampled only after the peak T cell response. Baseline antibody screening turned up just a handful of seropositive AZD1222 recipients.

The genes are TRBV30 and TRBJ2-7; D might be TRBD1 (5 bases). The sample here was peripheral blood, taken on day 0 of MenACWY control vaccination. This TCR was sampled from an adult in good health. CDR3 DNA sequence: TGTGCCTGGAGGGAGATAGGGGTCTCCTACGAGCAGTACTTC. It codes for CAWREIGVSYEQYF.